The T cell receptor beta chain under discussion was sequenced for a study of blood T cell repertoires in COVID-19. The germline V gene encodes CDR1 LGHDT and CDR2 YNNKEL (reference sequence). With 1 base clipped from V and 5 bases from J, the junction kept 2 bases outside the gene matches. The CDR3 is made up of 15 amino acids. The table came from immunoSEQ multiplex PCR; TCRdb's copy has only in-frame clones and leaves some out. The data contain roughly 310,000 clones, roughly 90% of them singletons. The sequencing input was PBMCs or T cells enriched from blood (not recorded which). The TCR originated in a man aged 60-69 years who had recovered from COVID-19. The chain recombines TRBV3-1 (or the pseudogene TRBV3-2) with TRBJ2-1; TRBD2 aligns across 10 bases. CDR3 coding DNA: TGTGCCAGCAGCCAAGCTCTAGCGGGAGACAATGAGCAGTTCTTC. It is translated as CASSQALAGDNEQFF.